The 30 T cell receptor beta chains reported below all come from one sample, sequenced in a study of a mutant IDH1 vaccine in newly diagnosed glioma (dated by TCRdb to the early 2020s). Antigens for these TCRs are unknown. Reading the label with the study, this specimen's time point is: week 23, last vaccination. Every vaccine dose consisted of 300 ug of a 20-mer mutant IDH1 peptide in Montanide, administered subcutaneously together with topical imiquimod. The method was the immunoSEQ multiplex PCR assay. TCRdb re-hosts the immuneACCESS table, in-frame sequences only. Its copies lack some clones; in the studies checked, an unresolved V gene accounts for under half of them, and the cause for the rest is not known. This sample has tens of thousands of clones in its table, and almost 85% of those were observed once. 2% to 2.5% of the sample belongs to the ten largest clones. Sequenced material: PBMCs, taken from a glioma patient whose treatment included an IDH1 peptide vaccine. Source of these receptors: a man between 25 and 39 years old with glioma. Some clones in this sample may be carry-over from other donors' samples.

The CDR3, as DNA: TGTGCCAGTAGTATAACGGCAGGACAGGGGGTTAATGAAAAACTGTTTTTT. This codes for CASSITAGQGVNEKLFF. The rearrangement links TRBV19 to TRBJ1-4; 10 nucleotides match TRBD1. Germline lookup yields CDR1 LNHDA and CDR2 SQIVND (reference sequence). J gave up 4 bases and V 2 bases, and 7 bases lay outside the gene matches. The CDR3 totals 17 residues.

This clone was picked up a small number of times. CDR3 sequence (DNA): TGTGCCAGCAGCCGAAGACAGGGATATGAGCAGTTCTTC. This translates into CASSRRQGYEQFF. The chain recombines TRBV7-2 with TRBJ2-1; the match to TRBD1 covers 7 bases. Germline loops: CDR1 SGHTA, CDR2 FQGNSA. The CDR3 spans 13 residues. V trimming: 5 bases; J trimming: 8 bases; junction bases outside the gene matches: 6.

The chain is built from TRBV11-2 and TRBJ2-1; D unresolved. Germline V gives CDR1 SGHAT, CDR2 FQNNGV. The CDR3 sequence is 14 residues long. Trimming removed 1 base from V and 0 bases from J, with 4 bases in between. In DNA, the CDR3 is TGTGCCAGCAGCTTAGCCCTCTCCTACAATGAGCAGTTCTTC. Encoded protein: CASSLALSYNEQFF.

The V gene is TRBV19, the J gene TRBJ2-1, with a possible D match to TRBD1 (6 bases). The CDR3 contains 14 residues. Deletions cut 7 bases from V and 9 bases from J, with 19 bases between. Germline CDR1 and CDR2: LNHDA and SQIVND (reference sequence). CDR3 sequence (DNA): TGTGCCAGTACCCAGGGGCCCCCACGGAGTGAGCAGTTCTTC. Protein sequence: CASTQGPPRSEQFF. Full variable domain (rest looked up from reference TRBV19 and TRBJ2-1): DGGITQSPKYLFRKEGQNVTLSCEQNLNHDAMYWYRQDPGQGLRLIYYSQIVNDFQKGDIAEGYSVSREKKESFPLTVTSAQKNPTAFYLCASTQGPPRSEQFFGPGTRLTVL.

J is TRBJ1-1 and V is TRBV15; D remains unclear. V dropped 2 bases and J dropped 7 bases, with 14 bases sitting between them. CDR3 length equals 14 residues. Germline-derived CDR1 and CDR2 are LNHNV and YYDKDF (reference sequence). For the CDR3, the DNA is TGTGCCACCAGCAGACCACCTGTCGGAGATGAAGCTTTCTTT. Translation gives CATSRPPVGDEAFF. Combining the CDR3 with reference TRBV15 and TRBJ1-1 gives the whole variable domain DAMVIQNPRYQVTQFGKPVTLSCSQTLNHNVMYWYQQKSSQAPKLLFHYYDKDFNNEADTPDNFQSRRPNTSFCFLDIRSPGLGDTAMYLCATSRPPVGDEAFFGQGTRLTVV.

This rearrangement joins TRBV7-3 to TRBJ1-2; D is ambiguous. The V end lost 1 base, the J end lost 0 bases, and 3 bases lay between the germline ends. The CDR3 length is 13 residues. In germline, CDR1 is SGHTA, CDR2 FQGTGA. CDR3 nucleotides: TGTGCCAGCAGCTTAAGGCCTAACTATGGCTACACCTTC. Protein sequence: CASSLRPNYGYTF.

The chain carries TRBV28 and TRBJ1-5, with 8 bases aligning to TRBD1. The CDR3 is 15 amino acids. V lost 1 base, J lost 5 bases, and 4 bases stayed unmatched. CDR1 and CDR2 (germline): MDHEN, SYDVKM. In nucleotides, the CDR3 is TGTGCCAGCAGTTTATTGAGACAGGGGCATCAGCCCCAGCATTTT. The encoded protein is CASSLLRQGHQPQHF.

V gene TRBV7-9 combines with J gene TRBJ2-7; TRBD2 aligns across 7 bases. V lost 1 base and J lost 5; bases outside the gene matches: 8. The V gene's germline CDR1 is SEHNR and CDR2 FQNEAQ (reference sequence). This CDR3 spans 15 amino acids. The CDR3 loop reads CASSLGIAGDHEQYF. The DNA of the CDR3 is TGTGCCAGCAGCTTAGGTATCGCGGGAGACCACGAGCAGTACTTC.

In its sample, this clone was seen once. The chain has TRBV2 and TRBJ1-1; no clear D. The CDR3 is 15 residues long. Germline values: CDR1 SNHLY, CDR2 FYNNEI. Trimming took 3 bases from V and 1 from J, leaving 12 bases between them. CDR3 sequence reads: CASSEDRPGNTEAFF. In DNA, the CDR3 is TGTGCCAGCAGTGAGGACCGGCCAGGGAACACTGAAGCTTTCTTT.

The chain is built from TRBV7-2 and TRBJ2-1; D is possibly TRBD1 or TRBD2 (6 bases each). Germline V lookup: CDR1 SGHTA, CDR2 FQGNSA. V was shortened by 8 bases and J by 2 bases, with 19 bases between the two germline ends. CDR3 length: 16 amino acids. The CDR3 here is CASAPGARGTYNEQFF. Written as DNA, the CDR3 is TGTGCCAGCGCCCCGGGGGCGAGGGGGACCTACAATGAGCAGTTCTTC.

The V call is TRBV28, the J call TRBJ1-3; 8 nucleotides align to TRBD1. V lost 4 bases, J lost 5 bases, and 10 bases stayed unmatched. The CDR3 is 16 amino acids. Germline V lookup: CDR1 MDHEN, CDR2 SYDVKM. CDR3: CASSSPAGGIRNTIYF. The DNA for the CDR3 is TGTGCCAGCAGTTCTCCCGCAGGGGGCATACGAAACACCATATATTTT.

The chain is built from TRBV30 and TRBJ1-6, with D uncertain. Trimming took 1 base from V and 7 from J, leaving 8 bases between them. The CDR3 loop spans 13 amino acids. Germline V gene lookup returns CDR1 GTSNPN and CDR2 SVGIG (reference sequence). The CDR3 bases are TGTGCCTGGAGTGCGACGGAGAATTCACCCCTCCACTTT. Its translation: CAWSATENSPLHF.

This sequence joins TRBV2 and TRBJ2-3; 9 bases fit TRBD2. J was trimmed by 6 bases and V by 11 bases; bases with no gene match: 12. The germline V gene encodes CDR1 SNHLY and CDR2 FYNNEI. The CDR3 loop spans 14 amino acids. The CDR3 here is CAGKLAGKGDTQYF. The CDR3, as DNA: TGTGCCGGAAAGCTAGCGGGGAAAGGGGATACGCAGTATTTT.

The chain employs TRBV18 and TRBJ1-3; tentatively, D is TRBD1 (5 bases). V was clipped by 3 bases and J by 8 bases, with 17 bases between them. The CDR3 runs to 15 residues. Germline V gene data show CDR1 as KGHSH and CDR2 as LQKENI. The CDR3 reads CASSPSQGGLDTIYF. CDR3 in DNA: TGTGCCAGCTCACCCAGCCAGGGAGGGTTGGACACCATATATTTT.

This chain connects TRBV30 to TRBJ2-7; no clear D. Germline V CDR1 and CDR2: GTSNPN, SVGIG (reference sequence). CDR3 length: 12 residues. V was clipped by 2 bases and J by 3 bases, with 8 bases between them. This chain's CDR3 is CAWSQFIYEQYF. CDR3 DNA sequence: TGTGCCTGGAGTCAATTTATCTACGAGCAGTACTTC.

V is TRBV11-1 and J is TRBJ2-5, with 8 bases lining up with TRBD2. Germline V gives CDR1 SGHAT, CDR2 FQDESV (reference sequence). V lost 4 bases and J lost 4; bases outside the gene matches: 11. The CDR3 length is 16 residues. The DNA of the CDR3 is TGTGCCAGCAGCTCTAGCCCGGGGGGGGCCCGAGAGACCCAGTACTTC. It translates to CASSSSPGGARETQYF.

The gene calls are TRBV20-1 and TRBJ1-1; D is undetermined. This CDR3 has 8 residues. Trimming took 7 bases from V and 8 from J, leaving 5 bases between them. Germline V gives CDR1 DFQATT, CDR2 SNEGSKA (reference sequence). CDR3: CSVREAFF. The CDR3 coding sequence is TGCAGTGTCAGGGAAGCTTTCTTT.

This chain links TRBV18 with TRBJ1-4; 10 bases match TRBD1. This CDR3 comprises 17 residues. Per germline, CDR1 KGHSH and CDR2 LQKENI. V shed 3 bases and J 8 bases; nucleotides not matched to a gene: 12. CDR3 protein: CASSPKTPGQGQEKLFF. CDR3 DNA: TGTGCCAGCTCACCGAAGACCCCGGGACAGGGGCAAGAAAAACTGTTTTTT.

The J gene is TRBJ2-7, the V gene TRBV5-6; TRBD1 agrees at 8 bases. From germline, CDR1 is SGHDT and CDR2 YYEEEE. The V gene end was trimmed by 4 bases and the J gene end by 7 bases; junction bases not matched to a gene: 19. The CDR3 length is 17 residues. The CDR3, as DNA: TGTGCCAGCAGCGCGTACATTGAATCCCAGGGGGCGGGAGAGCAGTACTTC. It yields the protein CASSAYIESQGAGEQYF.

This clone was detected once. CDR3 amino acids: CASSPITGISSYEQYF. In DNA, the CDR3 is TGTGCCAGCAGCCCGATTACAGGAATTAGCTCCTACGAGCAGTACTTC. The gene calls are TRBV4-2 and TRBJ2-7, with a possible D match to TRBD1 (5 bases). V lost 4 bases and J 0 bases, leaving 16 bases between the germline ends. Germline V gives CDR1 LGHNA, CDR2 YNFKEQ. The length of the CDR3 is 16 residues.

The chain employs TRBV4-2 and TRBJ1-2; D is perhaps TRBD1 (5 bases). Germline V gene data show CDR1 as LGHNA and CDR2 as YNFKEQ. The ends were cut back, 0 bases at V and 8 bases at J, with 16 bases in the middle. The CDR3 length is 15 residues. DNA of the CDR3: TGTGCCAGCAGCCAAGATTTTATCACGGGGCTCGGCTACACCTTC. This gives the protein CASSQDFITGLGYTF.

In its sample, this clone was seen a few times. The rearrangement joins TRBV5-1 to TRBJ1-1; weak D call: TRBD1 (5 bases). This CDR3 region has 13 residues. Between the trimmed V and J ends, which lost 4 bases and 7 bases, there was a span of 14 bases. Germline V gene sequence: CDR1 SGHRS, CDR2 YFSETQ. The CDR3 loop reads CASSQDRGLEAFF. The CDR3 region has the DNA TGCGCCAGCAGCCAAGACAGAGGACTTGAAGCTTTCTTT.

V usage is TRBV9 and J usage is TRBJ2-1; 7 nucleotides match TRBD2. Germline CDR1 reads SGDLS; CDR2 reads YYNGEE. Trimming at V came to 4 bases and at J to 5 bases, leaving 9 bases not matched to a gene. This CDR3 comprises 15 residues. The DNA of the CDR3 is TGTGCCAGCAGCCGGTGGGCGGGGGATAACAATGAGCAGTTCTTC. This translates into CASSRWAGDNNEQFF. Based on the CDR3 plus reference TRBV9 and TRBJ2-1, the full variable domain is DSGVTQTPKHLITATGQRVTLRCSPRSGDLSVYWYQQSLDQGLQFLIQYYNGEERAKGNILERFSAQQFPDLHSELNLSSLELGDSALYFCASSRWAGDNNEQFFGPGTRLTVL.

This clone turned up a few times. The chain has TRBV6-5 and TRBJ2-6; D is uncertain. Per the germline V gene, CDR1 is MNHEY and CDR2 is SVGAGI. The length of the CDR3 is 15 residues. The germline V and J ends were trimmed by 0 bases and 1 base, with 4 bases remaining between them. CDR3: CASSYSESGANVLTF. CDR3 in DNA: TGTGCCAGCAGTTACTCAGAATCTGGGGCCAACGTCCTGACTTTC.

This sequence joins TRBV29-1 and TRBJ2-3; D is unclear. CDR1 is SQVTM, CDR2 ANQGSEA, per germline. The CDR3 consists of 12 residues. The germline V and J ends were trimmed by 7 bases and 1 base, with 9 bases remaining between them. CDR3 DNA: TGCAGCGGCGCTACGGGCACAGATACGCAGTATTTT. It codes for CSGATGTDTQYF.

The V and J genes are TRBV5-1 and TRBJ2-5; TRBD1 aligns across 10 bases. After removal of 0 bases from V and 3 bases from J, the junction contained 2 bases not matched to a gene. The CDR3 totals 15 residues. The V gene's germline CDR1 is SGHRS and CDR2 YFSETQ. The CDR3 is CASSLGGTGEETQYF. CDR3 bases: TGCGCCAGCAGCTTGGGTGGGACAGGGGAAGAGACCCAGTACTTC.

This chain links TRBV6-1 with TRBJ2-3; D gene uncertain. Trimming removed 6 bases from V and 3 bases from J, with 7 bases in between. In germline, CDR1 is MNHNS, CDR2 SASEGT. This CDR3 spans 12 amino acids. CDR3 loop: CASRENTDTQYF. CDR3 in DNA: TGTGCCAGCAGGGAAAATACAGATACGCAGTATTTT.

The CDR3 loop reads CSVEVPNGGYTF. The CDR3 region has the DNA TGCAGCGTTGAAGTCCCTAATGGTGGCTACACCTTC. This sequence joins TRBV29-1 and TRBJ1-2; D remains ambiguous. The length of the CDR3 is 12 residues. V was pared by 1 base and J by 7 bases, with 10 bases between. Germline V gene lookup returns CDR1 SQVTM and CDR2 ANQGSEA.

The chain couples TRBV28 to TRBJ2-5; D possibly corresponds to TRBD1 (7 bases). V was cut by 5 bases and J by 4 bases, with 17 bases left in between. The CDR3 covers 15 residues. The germline CDR1 and CDR2 sequences are MDHEN and SYDVKM. Written as DNA, the CDR3 is TGTGCCAGCAGTCCCGCCGCAGGGGGAGGAGAGACCCAGTACTTC. Translated: CASSPAAGGGETQYF.

The rearrangement joins TRBV7-2 to TRBJ1-2; D is ambiguous. The CDR3 runs 13 residues. The germline V and J ends were trimmed by 0 bases and 0 bases, with 2 bases remaining between them. CDR1 SGHTA and CDR2 FQGNSA come from the germline V gene. The CDR3 DNA sequence: TGTGCCAGCAGCTTAGCCACTAACTATGGCTACACCTTC. It encodes CASSLATNYGYTF.